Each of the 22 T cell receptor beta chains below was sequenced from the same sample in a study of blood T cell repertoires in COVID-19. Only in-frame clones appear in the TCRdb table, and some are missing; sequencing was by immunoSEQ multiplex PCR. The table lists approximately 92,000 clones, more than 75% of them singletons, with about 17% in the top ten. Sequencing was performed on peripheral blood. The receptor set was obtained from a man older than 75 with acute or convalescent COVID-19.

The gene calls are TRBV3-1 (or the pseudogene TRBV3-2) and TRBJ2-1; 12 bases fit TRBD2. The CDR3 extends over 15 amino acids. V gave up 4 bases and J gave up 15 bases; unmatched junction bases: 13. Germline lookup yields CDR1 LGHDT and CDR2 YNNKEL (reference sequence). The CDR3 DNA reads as TGTGCCAGCAGCCTTGGGACTAGCGGGTTATCGTTCAGGTTCTTC. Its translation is CASSLGTSGLSFRFF.

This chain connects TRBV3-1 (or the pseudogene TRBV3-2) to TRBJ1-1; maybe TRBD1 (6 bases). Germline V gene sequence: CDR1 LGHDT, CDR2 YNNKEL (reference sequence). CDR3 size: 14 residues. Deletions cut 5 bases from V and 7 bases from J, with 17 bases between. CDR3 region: CASSSFGGAVEAFF. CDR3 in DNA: TGTGCCAGCAGCAGTTTTGGGGGCGCGGTTGAAGCTTTCTTT.

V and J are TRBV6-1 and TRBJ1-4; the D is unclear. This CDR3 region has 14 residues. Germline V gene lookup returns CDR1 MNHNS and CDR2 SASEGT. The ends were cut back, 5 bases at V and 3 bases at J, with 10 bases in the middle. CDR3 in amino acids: CASSPRAPNEKLFF. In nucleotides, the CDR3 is TGTGCCAGCAGTCCGCGGGCCCCTAATGAAAAACTGTTTTTT.

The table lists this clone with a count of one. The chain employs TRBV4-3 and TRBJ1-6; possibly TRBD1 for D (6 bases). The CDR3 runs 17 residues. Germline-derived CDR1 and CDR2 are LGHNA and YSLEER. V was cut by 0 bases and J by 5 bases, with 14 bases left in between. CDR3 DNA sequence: TGCGCCAGCAGCCAAGATGGTAGGGCAGGGGATAATTCACCCCTCCACTTT. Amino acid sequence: CASSQDGRAGDNSPLHF.

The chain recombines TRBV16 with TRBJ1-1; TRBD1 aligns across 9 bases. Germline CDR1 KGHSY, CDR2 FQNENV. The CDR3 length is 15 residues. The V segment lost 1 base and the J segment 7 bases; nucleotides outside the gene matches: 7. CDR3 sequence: CASSQFGTGQGEAFF. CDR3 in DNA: TGTGCCAGCAGCCAATTCGGGACAGGGCAAGGTGAAGCTTTCTTT.

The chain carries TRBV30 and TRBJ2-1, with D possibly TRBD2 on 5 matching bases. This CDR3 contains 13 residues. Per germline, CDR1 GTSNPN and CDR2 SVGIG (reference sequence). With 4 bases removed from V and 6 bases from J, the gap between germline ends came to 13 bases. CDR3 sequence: CAWNIGESNEQFF. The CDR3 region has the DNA TGTGCCTGGAATATCGGGGAGAGCAATGAGCAGTTCTTC.

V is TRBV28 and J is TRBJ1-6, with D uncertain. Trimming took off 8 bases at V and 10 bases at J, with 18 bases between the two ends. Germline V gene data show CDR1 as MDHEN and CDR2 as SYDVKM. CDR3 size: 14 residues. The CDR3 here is CASLPRTGWSPLHF. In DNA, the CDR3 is TGTGCCAGCCTTCCCCGGACGGGGTGGTCACCCCTCCACTTT. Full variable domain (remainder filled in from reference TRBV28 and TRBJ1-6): DVKVTQSSRYLVKRTGEKVFLECVQDMDHENMFWYRQDPGLGLRLIYFSYDVKMKEKGDIPEGYSVSREKKERFSLILESASTNQTSMYLCASLPRTGWSPLHFGNGTRLTVT.

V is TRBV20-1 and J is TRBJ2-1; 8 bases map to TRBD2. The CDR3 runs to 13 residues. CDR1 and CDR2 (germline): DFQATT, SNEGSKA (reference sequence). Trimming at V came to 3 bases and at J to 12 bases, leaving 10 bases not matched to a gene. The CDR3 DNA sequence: TGCAGTGCTAGTAGCGGGACCGCGATTGGGCAGTTCTTC. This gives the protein CSASSGTAIGQFF.

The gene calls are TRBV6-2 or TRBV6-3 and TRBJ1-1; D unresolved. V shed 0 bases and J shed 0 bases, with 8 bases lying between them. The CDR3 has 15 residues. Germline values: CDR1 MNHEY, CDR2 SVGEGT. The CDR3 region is CASSYSWLMNTEAFF. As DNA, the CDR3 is TGTGCCAGCAGTTACTCGTGGCTTATGAACACTGAAGCTTTCTTT.

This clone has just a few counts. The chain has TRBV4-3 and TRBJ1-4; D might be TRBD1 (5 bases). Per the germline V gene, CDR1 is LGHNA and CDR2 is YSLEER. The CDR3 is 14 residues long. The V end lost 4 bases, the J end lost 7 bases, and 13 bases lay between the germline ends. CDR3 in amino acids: CASSPRTPGEKLFF. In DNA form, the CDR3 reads TGCGCCAGCAGCCCCCGGACACCAGGTGAAAAACTGTTTTTT.

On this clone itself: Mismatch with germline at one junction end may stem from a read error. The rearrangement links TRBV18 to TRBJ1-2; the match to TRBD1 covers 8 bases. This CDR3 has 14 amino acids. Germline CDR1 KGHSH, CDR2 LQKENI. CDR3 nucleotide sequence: TGTGCCAGCTCACCACCGACAGGGGCCTATGCCTACACCTTC. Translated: CASSPPTGAYAYTF.

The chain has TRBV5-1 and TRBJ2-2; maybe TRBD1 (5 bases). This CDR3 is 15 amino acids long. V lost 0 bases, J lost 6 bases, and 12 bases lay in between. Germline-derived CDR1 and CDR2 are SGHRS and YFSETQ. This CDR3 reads CASSLAAGSAGELFF. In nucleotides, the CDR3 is TGCGCCAGCAGCTTGGCGGCAGGGTCAGCCGGGGAGCTGTTTTTT.

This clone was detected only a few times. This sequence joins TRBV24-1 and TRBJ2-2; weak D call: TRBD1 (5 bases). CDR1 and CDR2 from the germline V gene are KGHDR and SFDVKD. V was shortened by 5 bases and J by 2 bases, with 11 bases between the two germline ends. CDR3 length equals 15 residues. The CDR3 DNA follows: TGTGCCACCAGTGTATCGGACATTAACACCGGGGAGCTGTTTTTT. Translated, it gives CATSVSDINTGELFF.

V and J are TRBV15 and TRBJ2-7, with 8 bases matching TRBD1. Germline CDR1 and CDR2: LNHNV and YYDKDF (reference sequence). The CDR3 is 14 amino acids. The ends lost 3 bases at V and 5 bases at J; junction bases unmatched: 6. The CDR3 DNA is TGTGCCACCAGCAGGCGCGGACAGGGCAACGAGCAGTACTTC. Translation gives CATSRRGQGNEQYF. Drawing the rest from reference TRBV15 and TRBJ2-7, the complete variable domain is DAMVIQNPRYQVTQFGKPVTLSCSQTLNHNVMYWYQQKSSQAPKLLFHYYDKDFNNEADTPDNFQSRRPNTSFCFLDIRSPGLGDTAMYLCATSRRGQGNEQYFGPGTRLTVT.

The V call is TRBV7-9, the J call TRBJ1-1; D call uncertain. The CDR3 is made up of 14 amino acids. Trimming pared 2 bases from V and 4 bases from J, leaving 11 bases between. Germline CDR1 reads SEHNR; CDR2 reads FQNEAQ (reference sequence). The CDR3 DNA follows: TGTGCCAGCAGCTTATCCCAGTCGGGCACTGAAGCTTTCTTT. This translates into CASSLSQSGTEAFF. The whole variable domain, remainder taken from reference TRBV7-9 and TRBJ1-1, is DTGVSQNPRHKITKRGQNVTFRCDPISEHNRLYWYRQTLGQGPEFLTYFQNEAQLEKSRLLSDRFSAERPKGSFSTLEIQRTEQGDSAMYLCASSLSQSGTEAFFGQGTRLTVV.

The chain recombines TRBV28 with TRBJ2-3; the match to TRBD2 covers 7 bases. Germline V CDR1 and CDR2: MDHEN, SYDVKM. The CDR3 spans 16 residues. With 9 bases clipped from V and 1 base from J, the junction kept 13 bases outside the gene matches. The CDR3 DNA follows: TGTGCCAGTAACCTAATCCGGGCGGGGGGCACAGATACGCAGTATTTT. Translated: CASNLIRAGGTDTQYF.

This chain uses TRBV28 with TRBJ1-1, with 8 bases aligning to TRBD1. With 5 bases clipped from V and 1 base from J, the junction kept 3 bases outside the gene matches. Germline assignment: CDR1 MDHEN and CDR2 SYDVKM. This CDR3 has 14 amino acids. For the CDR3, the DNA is TGTGCCAGCAGTCAGGGGGCTCGGAACACTGAAGCTTTCTTT. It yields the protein CASSQGARNTEAFF.

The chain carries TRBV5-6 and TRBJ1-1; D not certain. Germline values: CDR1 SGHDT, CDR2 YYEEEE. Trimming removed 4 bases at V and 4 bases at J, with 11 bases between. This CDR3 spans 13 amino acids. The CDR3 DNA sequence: TGTGCCAGCAGCATCTTCAGCGTCACTGAAGCTTTCTTT. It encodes CASSIFSVTEAFF.

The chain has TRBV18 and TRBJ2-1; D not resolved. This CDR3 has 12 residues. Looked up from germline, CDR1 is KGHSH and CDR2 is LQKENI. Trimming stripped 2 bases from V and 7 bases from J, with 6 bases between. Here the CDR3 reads CASSPTRNEQFF. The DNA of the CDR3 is TGTGCCAGCTCACCAACTCGAAATGAGCAGTTCTTC. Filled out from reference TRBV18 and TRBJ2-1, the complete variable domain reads NAGVMQNPRHLVRRRGQEARLRCSPMKGHSHVYWYRQLPEEGLKFMVYLQKENIIDESGMPKERFSAEFPKEGPSILRIQQVVRGDSAAYFCASSPTRNEQFFGPGTRLTVL.

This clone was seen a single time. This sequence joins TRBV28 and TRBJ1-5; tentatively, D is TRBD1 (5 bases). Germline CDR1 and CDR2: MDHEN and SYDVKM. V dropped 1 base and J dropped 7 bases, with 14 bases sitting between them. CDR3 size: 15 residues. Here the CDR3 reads CASSLSVGGGQPQHF. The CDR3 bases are TGTGCCAGCAGTTTATCGGTGGGGGGAGGACAGCCCCAGCATTTT.

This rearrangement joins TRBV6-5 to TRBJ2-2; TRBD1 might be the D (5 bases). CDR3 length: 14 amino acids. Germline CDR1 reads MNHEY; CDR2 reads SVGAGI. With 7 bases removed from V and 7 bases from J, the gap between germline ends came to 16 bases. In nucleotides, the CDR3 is TGTGCCAGCACCCCCGCAGGGCCGGTCGGGGAGCTGTTTTTT. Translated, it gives CASTPAGPVGELFF.

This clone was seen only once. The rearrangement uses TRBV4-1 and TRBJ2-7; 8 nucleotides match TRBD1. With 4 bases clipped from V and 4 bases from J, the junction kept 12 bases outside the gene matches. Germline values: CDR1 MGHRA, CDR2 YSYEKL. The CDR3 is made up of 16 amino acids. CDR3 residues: CASSPSVGQGSYEQYF. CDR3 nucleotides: TGCGCCAGCAGCCCCTCTGTCGGACAGGGATCTTACGAGCAGTACTTC.